The clone carrying this T cell receptor beta chain appeared a few times. No antigen is known for it. All of the isolated RNA was reverse transcribed, so expressed TCRB transcripts were sequenced. The table came from immunoSEQ multiplex PCR; TCRdb's copy has only in-frame clones and leaves some out. This table holds around 690,000 clones, approximately 13% found once. The data were obtained in a study of beta chain features in type 1 diabetes. Findings and caveats of the study: People with Type 1 diabetes carried modestly yet significantly shorter TCRB CDR3s in all four CD4+ subsets. For patients, the naive, central memory and Treg TCRB repertoires appeared more alike than for healthy donors.

Germline V CDR1 and CDR2: SGHRS, YFSETQ. The length of the CDR3 is 16 residues. Trimming removed 2 bases from V and 1 base from J, with 16 bases in between. The sequenced sample consisted of naive CD4+ T cells from blood. The sequence was collected from a man aged 30-40 years with type 1 diabetes. The chain has TRBV5-1 and TRBJ2-7, with D possibly called TRBD1 or TRBD2 (7 bases each). CDR3 sequence reads: CASSLAGTVWSYEQYF. The CDR3 DNA reads as TGCGCCAGCAGCTTAGCGGGGACAGTATGGTCCTACGAGCAGTACTTC.